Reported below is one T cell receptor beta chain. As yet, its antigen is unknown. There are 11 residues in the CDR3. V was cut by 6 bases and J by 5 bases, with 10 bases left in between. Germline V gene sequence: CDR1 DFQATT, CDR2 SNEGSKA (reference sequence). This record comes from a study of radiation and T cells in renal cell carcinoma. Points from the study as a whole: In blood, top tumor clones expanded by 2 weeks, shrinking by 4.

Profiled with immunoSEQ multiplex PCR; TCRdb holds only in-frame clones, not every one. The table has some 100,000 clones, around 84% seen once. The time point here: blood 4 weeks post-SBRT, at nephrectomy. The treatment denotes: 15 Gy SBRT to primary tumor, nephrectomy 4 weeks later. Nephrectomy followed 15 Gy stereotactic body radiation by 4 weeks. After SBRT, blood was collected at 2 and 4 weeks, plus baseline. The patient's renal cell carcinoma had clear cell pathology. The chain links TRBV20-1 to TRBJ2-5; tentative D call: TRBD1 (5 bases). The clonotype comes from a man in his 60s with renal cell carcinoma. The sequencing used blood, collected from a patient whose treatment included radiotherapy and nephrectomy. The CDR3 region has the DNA TGCAGTGCCTTAGGGGTGGAGACCCAGTACTTC. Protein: CSALGVETQYF.